Reported below is one T cell receptor (beta chain). This sample is drawn from a study of tumor-infiltrating lymphocytes in oesophageal squamous cell carcinoma. Germline assignment: CDR1 SGHAT and CDR2 FQNNGV. The CDR3 has 13 amino acids. V shed 5 bases, J shed 8 bases, and the junction held 6 bases outside the gene matches. Via MiXCR, TCRdb re-called the PCR reads, giving one row per CDR3 protein. Altogether 15,000 to 20,000 distinct CDR3 sequences are present, roughly 40% being singletons, with the ten largest covering about 33%. The sequencing input was normal esophageal tissue next to the tumor. This chain links TRBV11-2 with TRBJ1-2; TRBD1 aligns across 9 bases. The clonotype originates from a female donor with esophageal squamous cell carcinoma. The CDR3 sequence is CASSRQGEEGYTF. CDR3 sequence (DNA): TGTGCCAGCAGCCGACAGGGGGAGGAGGGCTACACCTTC.